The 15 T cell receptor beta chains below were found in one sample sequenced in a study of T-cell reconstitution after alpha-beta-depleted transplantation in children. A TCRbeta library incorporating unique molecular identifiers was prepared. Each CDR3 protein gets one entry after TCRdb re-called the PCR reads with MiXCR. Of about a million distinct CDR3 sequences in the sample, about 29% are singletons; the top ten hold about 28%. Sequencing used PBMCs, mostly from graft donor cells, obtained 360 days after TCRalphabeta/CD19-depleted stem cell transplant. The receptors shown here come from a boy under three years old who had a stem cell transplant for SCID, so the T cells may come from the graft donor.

The CDR3: CSVIPTGVEQYF. DNA of the CDR3: TGCAGCGTTATCCCCACGGGCGTCGAGCAGTACTTC. This chain joins TRBV29-1 and TRBJ2-7; no clear D. This CDR3 has 12 residues. Trimming took off 5 bases at V and 6 bases at J, with 14 bases between the two ends. Germline V gives CDR1 SQVTM, CDR2 ANQGSEA.

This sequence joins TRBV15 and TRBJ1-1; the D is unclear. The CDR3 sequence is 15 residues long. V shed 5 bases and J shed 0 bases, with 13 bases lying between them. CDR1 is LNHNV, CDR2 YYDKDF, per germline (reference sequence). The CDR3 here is CATSVPMALNTEAFF. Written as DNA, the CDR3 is TGTGCCACCAGCGTCCCGATGGCCCTGAACACTGAAGCTTTCTTT.

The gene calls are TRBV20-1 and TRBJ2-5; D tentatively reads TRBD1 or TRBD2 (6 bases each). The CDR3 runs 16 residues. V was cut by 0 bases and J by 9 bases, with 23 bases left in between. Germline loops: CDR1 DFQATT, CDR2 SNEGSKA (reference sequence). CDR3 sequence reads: CSARDQGTHPPRAQYF. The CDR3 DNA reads TGCAGTGCTAGAGATCAGGGGACTCACCCCCCTCGGGCCCAGTACTTC.

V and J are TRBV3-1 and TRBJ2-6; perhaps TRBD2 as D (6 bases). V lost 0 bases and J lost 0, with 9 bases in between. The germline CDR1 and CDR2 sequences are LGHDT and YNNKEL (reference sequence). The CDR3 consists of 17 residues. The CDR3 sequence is CASSQDPGVSGANVLTF. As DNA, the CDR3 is TGTGCCAGCAGCCAAGATCCGGGGGTCTCTGGGGCCAACGTCCTGACTTTC.

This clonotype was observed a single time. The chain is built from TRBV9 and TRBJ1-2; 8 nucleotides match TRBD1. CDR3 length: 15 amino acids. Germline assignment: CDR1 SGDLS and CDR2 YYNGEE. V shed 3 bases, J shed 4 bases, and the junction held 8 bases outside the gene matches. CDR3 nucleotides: TGTGCCAGCAGCGCGATAGGGACAGGAAGCTATGGCTACACCTTC. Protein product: CASSAIGTGSYGYTF.

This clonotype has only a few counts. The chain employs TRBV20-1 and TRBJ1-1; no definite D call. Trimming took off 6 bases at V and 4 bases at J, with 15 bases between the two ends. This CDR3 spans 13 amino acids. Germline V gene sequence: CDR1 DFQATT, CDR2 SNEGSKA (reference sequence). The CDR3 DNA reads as TGCAGTGCCATCCTATCGGGTGGCACTGAAGCTTTCTTT. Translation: CSAILSGGTEAFF.

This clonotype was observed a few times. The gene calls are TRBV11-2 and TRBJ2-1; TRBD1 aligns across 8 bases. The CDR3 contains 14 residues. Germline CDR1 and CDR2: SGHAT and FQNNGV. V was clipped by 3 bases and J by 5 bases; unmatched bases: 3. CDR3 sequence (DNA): TGTGCCAGCAGCTTCGGGACAGGAAACAATGAGCAGTTCTTC. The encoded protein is CASSFGTGNNEQFF. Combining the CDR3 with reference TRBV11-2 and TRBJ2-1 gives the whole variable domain EAGVAQSPRYKIIEKRQSVAFWCNPISGHATLYWYQQILGQGPKLLIQFQNNGVVDDSQLPKDRFSAERLKGVDSTLKIQPAKLEDSAVYLCASSFGTGNNEQFFGPGTRLTVL.

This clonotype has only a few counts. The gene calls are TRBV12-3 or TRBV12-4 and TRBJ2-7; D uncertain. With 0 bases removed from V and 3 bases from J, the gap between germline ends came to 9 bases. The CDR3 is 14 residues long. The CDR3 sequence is CASSLALRHYEQYF. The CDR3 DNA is TGTGCCAGCAGTTTAGCTCTACGGCACTACGAGCAGTACTTC.

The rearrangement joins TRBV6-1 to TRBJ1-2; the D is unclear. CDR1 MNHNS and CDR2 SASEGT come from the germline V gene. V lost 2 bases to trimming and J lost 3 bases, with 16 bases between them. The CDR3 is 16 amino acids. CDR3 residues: CASSEKVRREDYGYTF. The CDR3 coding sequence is TGTGCCAGCAGTGAAAAGGTGCGGAGGGAAGACTATGGCTACACCTTC.

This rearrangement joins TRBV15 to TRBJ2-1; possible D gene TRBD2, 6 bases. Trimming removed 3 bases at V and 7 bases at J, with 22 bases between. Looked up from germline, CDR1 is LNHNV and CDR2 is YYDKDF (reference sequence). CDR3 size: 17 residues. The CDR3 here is CATSSYRDFSYGNEQFF. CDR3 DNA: TGTGCCACCAGCAGTTACCGGGACTTCTCTTACGGGAATGAGCAGTTCTTC.

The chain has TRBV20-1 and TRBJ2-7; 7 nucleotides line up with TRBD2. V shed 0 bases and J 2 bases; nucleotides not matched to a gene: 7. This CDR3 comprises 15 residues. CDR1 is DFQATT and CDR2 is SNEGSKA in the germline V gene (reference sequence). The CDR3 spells CSARDDRGDPYEQYF. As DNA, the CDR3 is TGCAGTGCTAGAGATGACCGGGGGGACCCCTACGAGCAGTACTTC.

CDR3 loop: CASNRPGQGPEQYF. CDR3 DNA: TGTGCCAGCAACCGTCCGGGACAGGGACCCGAGCAGTACTTC. The V gene is TRBV7-9, the J gene TRBJ2-7, with 9 bases lining up with TRBD1. The CDR3 is 14 amino acids. Germline V gene sequence: CDR1 SEHNR, CDR2 FQNEAQ (reference sequence). The junction had 10 bases not matched to a gene; V was cut back by 7 bases and J by 6 bases. Together with reference TRBV7-9 and TRBJ2-7, the CDR3 gives the full variable domain: DTGVSQNPRHKITKRGQNVTFRCDPISEHNRLYWYRQTLGQGPEFLTYFQNEAQLEKSRLLSDRFSAERPKGSFSTLEIQRTEQGDSAMYLCASNRPGQGPEQYFGPGTRLTVT.

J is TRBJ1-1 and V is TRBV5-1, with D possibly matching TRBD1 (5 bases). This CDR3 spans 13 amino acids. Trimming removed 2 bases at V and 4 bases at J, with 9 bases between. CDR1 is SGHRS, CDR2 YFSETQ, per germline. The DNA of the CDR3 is TGCGCCAGCAGCTTCGAGAGGGGCACTGAAGCTTTCTTT. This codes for CASSFERGTEAFF.

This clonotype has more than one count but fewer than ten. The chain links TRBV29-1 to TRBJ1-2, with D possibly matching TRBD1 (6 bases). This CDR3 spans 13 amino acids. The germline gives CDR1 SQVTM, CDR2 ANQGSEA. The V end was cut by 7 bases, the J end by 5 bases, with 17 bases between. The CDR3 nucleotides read TGCAGCGCCCGAAGGGGGGATCGGTATGGCTACACCTTC. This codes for CSARRGDRYGYTF.

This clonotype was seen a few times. CDR3 nucleotides: TGTGCCAGCAGTTTGGTGGCGCGAGAGGAGACCCAGTACTTC. Residues: CASSLVAREETQYF. This chain links TRBV27 with TRBJ2-5; D is undetermined. Germline loops: CDR1 MNHEY, CDR2 SMNVEV (reference sequence). V lost 3 bases and J 5 bases, leaving 13 bases between the germline ends. The CDR3 extends over 14 amino acids.